These T cell receptor beta chains were read from a single sample in a study of blood T cell repertoires in COVID-19. Some clones are missing from TCRdb's copy, which holds only in-frame ones; the method was immunoSEQ multiplex PCR. The repertoire consists of 32,000 or so clones, with around nine tenths occurring once and the leading ten covering about 61%. The specimen sequenced was peripheral blood. These receptors came from a man aged 65 to 85 with acute or convalescent COVID-19. The CDR3 runs from the conserved cysteine through the conserved F or W. A D gene is named only where the DNA matches it firmly. Clone size is stated in some rows and not others, as once, few, many or a class when expanded.

V gene	J gene	D gene	clone size	CDR3 protein	CDR3 DNA
TRBV3-1/TRBV3-2	TRBJ1-1	.	few	CASSQQGPGNTEAFF	TGTGCCAGCAGCCAACAGGGGCCCGGAAACACTGAAGCTTTCTTT
TRBV5-1	TRBJ1-6	.	.	CASSGVTDNSPLHF	TGCGCCAGTTCAGGGGTGACGGATAATTCACCCCTCCACTTT
TRBV4-2	TRBJ2-3	TRBD1	.	CASSQPGTGGPDTQYF	TGTGCCAGCAGCCAACCTGGGACAGGGGGCCCAGATACGCAGTATTTT
TRBV6-2/TRBV6-3	TRBJ2-6	.	.	CASTYSGLSGANVLTF	TGTGCCAGCACCTACTCGGGGCTGTCTGGGGCCAACGTCCTGACTTTC
TRBV18	TRBJ1-6	TRBD1	.	CASRGTGENSPLHF	TGTGCCAGCCGGGGGACAGGGGAGAATTCACCCCTCCACTTT
TRBV5-1	TRBJ2-2	.	few	CASSLEIRDTGELFF	TGCGCCAGCAGCTTGGAAATCAGGGACACCGGGGAGCTGTTTTTT
TRBV18	TRBJ2-7	.	.	CASSPEDSSYEQYF	TGTGCCAGCTCACCCGAGGACAGCTCCTACGAGCAGTACTTC
TRBV6-5	TRBJ1-5	.	.	CASSSVLRGNQPQHF	TGTGCCAGCAGTTCGGTCCTTAGAGGCAATCAGCCCCAGCATTTT
TRBV10-1	TRBJ1-2	.	.	CASSATGNYGYTF	TGCGCCAGCAGTGCTACGGGAAACTATGGCTACACCTTC
TRBV3-1/TRBV3-2	TRBJ1-3	.	.	CASSQDIVYSGNTIYF	TGTGCCAGCAGCCAAGATATAGTTTACTCTGGAAACACCATATATTTT
TRBV11-3	TRBJ2-2	.	.	CASSRVRDTGELFF	TGTGCCAGCAGCCGGGTCCGGGACACCGGGGAGCTGTTTTTT
TRBV30	TRBJ1-3	.	.	CAWSSKGDVAGNTIYF	TGTGCCTGGAGTTCTAAGGGAGACGTTGCCGGAAACACCATATATTTT
TRBV28	TRBJ1-1	.	.	CASSLGTSEAFF	TGTGCCAGCAGTTTAGGGACATCTGAAGCTTTCTTT
TRBV11-3	TRBJ1-4	TRBD1	.	CASSLNVPGQGNEKLFF	TGTGCCAGCAGCTTAAACGTCCCGGGACAGGGGAATGAAAAACTGTTTTTT
TRBV6-2/TRBV6-3	TRBJ1-5	.	.	CASSYPRQAFNQPQHF	TGTGCCAGCAGTTACCCCCGGCAGGCATTCAATCAGCCCCAGCATTTT
TRBV12-3/TRBV12-4	TRBJ2-5	TRBD2	.	CASGAGGQETQYF	TGTGCCAGCGGAGCGGGGGGGCAAGAGACCCAGTACTTC
TRBV25-1	TRBJ1-6	.	.	CASSVGRPPGSPLHF	TGTGCCAGCAGTGTTGGAAGGCCGCCGGGTTCACCCCTCCACTTT
TRBV25-1	TRBJ1-1	.	.	CASREGTFPDTPKFF	TGTGCCAGCAGGGAGGGGACGTTTCCGGACACACCCAAATTCTTT
TRBV6-1	TRBJ1-1	TRBD1	.	CATGTGGMNTEAFF	TGTGCCACGGGGACAGGGGGTATGAACACTGAAGCTTTCTTT
TRBV9	TRBJ2-1	TRBD2	.	CASSVTPGTSGGGEQFF	TGTGCCAGCAGCGTGACTCCCGGGACTAGCGGGGGGGGTGAGCAGTTCTTC
TRBV7-9	TRBJ1-2	.	.	CASSLGGLVGRSNYGYTF	TGTGCCAGCAGCTTAGGAGGTCTTGTGGGGCGGTCTAACTATGGCTACACCTTC
TRBV6-5	TRBJ1-5	.	.	CASSYSRNRDQPQHF	TGTGCCAGCAGTTACTCGAGAAACCGGGATCAGCCCCAGCATTTT
TRBV5-1	TRBJ1-5	.	.	CASSLGVASGPQHF	TGCGCCAGCAGCTTAGGAGTCGCATCGGGGCCCCAGCATTTT
TRBV10-2	TRBJ1-1	.	.	CASSQGRNTEAFF	TGCGCCAGCAGTCAGGGTAGAAACACTGAAGCTTTCTTT
TRBV6-5	TRBJ1-1	TRBD1	.	CASSIGQGNTEAFF	TGTGCCAGCAGTATCGGACAGGGGAACACTGAAGCTTTCTTT
TRBV4-2	TRBJ1-5	.	.	CASNPEGGNQPQHF	TGTGCCAGCAACCCCGAGGGGGGCAATCAGCCCCAGCATTTT
TRBV6-5	TRBJ1-1	.	.	CASRGRENEAFF	TGTGCCAGCAGGGGCCGGGAGAATGAAGCTTTCTTT
TRBV25-1	TRBJ2-1	TRBD2	.	CASSEGGWNEQFF	TGTGCCAGCAGTGAGGGGGGGTGGAATGAGCAGTTCTTC
TRBV4-3	TRBJ2-1	TRBD2	.	CASSQDLTSGYNEQFF	TGCGCCAGCAGCCAAGACCTAACTAGCGGCTACAATGAGCAGTTCTTC
TRBV30	TRBJ1-2	TRBD1	.	CAWSVNRGGYGYTF	TGTGCCTGGAGTGTAAACAGGGGGGGCTATGGCTACACCTTC
TRBV7-8	TRBJ2-7	TRBD2	.	CASSFSSGRDYEQYF	TGTGCCAGCAGCTTCTCTAGCGGGAGGGACTACGAGCAGTACTTC
TRBV27	TRBJ1-1	.	many	CASSSNRDEAFF	TGTGCCAGCAGTTCTAACAGGGATGAAGCTTTCTTT
TRBV7-8	TRBJ1-2	.	.	CASSLFGRGYTF	TGTGCCAGCAGCTTATTCGGCAGGGGTTACACCTTC
TRBV27	TRBJ2-7	TRBD1	.	CASSPQGVRTYEQYF	TGTGCCAGCAGTCCCCAGGGGGTCAGGACCTACGAGCAGTACTTC
TRBV7-9	TRBJ1-3	TRBD1	.	CASSSGTGVFLNTIYF	TGTGCCAGCAGCTCCGGGACAGGGGTATTTTTAAACACCATATATTTT
TRBV2	TRBJ2-2	.	.	CASSLRQEYTGELFF	TGTGCCAGCAGTCTAAGACAGGAGTACACCGGGGAGCTGTTTTTT
TRBV7-2	TRBJ2-7	TRBD2	.	CASSSTSGGYEQYF	TGTGCCAGCAGCTCGACTAGCGGGGGCTACGAGCAGTACTTC
TRBV5-4	TRBJ1-2	.	.	CASRPGQNNGYTF	TGTGCCAGCAGACCCGGACAGAACAATGGCTACACCTTC